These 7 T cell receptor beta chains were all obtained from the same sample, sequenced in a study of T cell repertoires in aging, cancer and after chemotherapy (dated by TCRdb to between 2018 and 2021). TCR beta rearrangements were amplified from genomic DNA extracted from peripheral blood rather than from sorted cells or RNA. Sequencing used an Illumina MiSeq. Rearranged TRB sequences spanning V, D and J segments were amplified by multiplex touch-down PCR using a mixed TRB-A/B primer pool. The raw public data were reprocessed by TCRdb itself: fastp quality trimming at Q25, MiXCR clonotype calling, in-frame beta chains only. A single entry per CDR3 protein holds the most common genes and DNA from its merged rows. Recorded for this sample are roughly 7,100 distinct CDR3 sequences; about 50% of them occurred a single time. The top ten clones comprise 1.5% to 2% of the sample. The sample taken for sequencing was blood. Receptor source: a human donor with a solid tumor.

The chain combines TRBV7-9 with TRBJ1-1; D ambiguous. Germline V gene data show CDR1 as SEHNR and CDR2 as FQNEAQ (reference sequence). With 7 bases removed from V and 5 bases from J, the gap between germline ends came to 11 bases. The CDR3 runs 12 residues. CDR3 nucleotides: TGTGCCAGCACCGCCGGAGGGACTGAAGCTTTCTTT. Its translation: CASTAGGTEAFF.

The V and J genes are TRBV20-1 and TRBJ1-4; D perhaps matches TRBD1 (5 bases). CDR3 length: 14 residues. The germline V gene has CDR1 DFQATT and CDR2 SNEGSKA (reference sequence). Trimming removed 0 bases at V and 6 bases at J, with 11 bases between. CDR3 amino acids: CSARDHRGYEKLFF. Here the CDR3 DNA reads TGCAGTGCTAGAGATCATCGGGGCTATGAAAAACTGTTTTTT.

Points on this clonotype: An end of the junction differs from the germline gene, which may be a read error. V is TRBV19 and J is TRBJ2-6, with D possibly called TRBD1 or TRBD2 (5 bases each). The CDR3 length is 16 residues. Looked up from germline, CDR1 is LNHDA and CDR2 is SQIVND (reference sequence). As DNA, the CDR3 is TGTGCCAGTAGTATCCCAGCTAGCTCTGGGGCCAACATCCTGACTTTC. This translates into CASSIPASSGANILTF.

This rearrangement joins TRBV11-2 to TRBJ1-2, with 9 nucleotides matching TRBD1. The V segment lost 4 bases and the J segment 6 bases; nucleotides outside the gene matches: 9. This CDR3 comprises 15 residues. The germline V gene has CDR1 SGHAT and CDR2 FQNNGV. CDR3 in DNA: TGTGCCAGCAGCTCATTTGCCGGGACAGGGCATGGCTACACCTTC. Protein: CASSSFAGTGHGYTF.

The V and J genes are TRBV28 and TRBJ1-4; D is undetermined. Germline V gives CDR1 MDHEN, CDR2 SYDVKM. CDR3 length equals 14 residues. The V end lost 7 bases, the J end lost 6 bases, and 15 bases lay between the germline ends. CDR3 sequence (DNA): TGTGCCAGCACCTTACAGTTAAGGGATGAAAAACTGTTTTTT. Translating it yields CASTLQLRDEKLFF.

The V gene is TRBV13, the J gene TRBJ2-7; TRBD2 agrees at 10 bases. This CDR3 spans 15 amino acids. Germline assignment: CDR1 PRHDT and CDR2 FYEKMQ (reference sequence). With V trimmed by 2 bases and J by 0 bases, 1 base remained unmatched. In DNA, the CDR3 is TGTGCCAGCAGCTTACTAGCGGGAGACTCCTACGAGCAGTACTTC. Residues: CASSLLAGDSYEQYF.

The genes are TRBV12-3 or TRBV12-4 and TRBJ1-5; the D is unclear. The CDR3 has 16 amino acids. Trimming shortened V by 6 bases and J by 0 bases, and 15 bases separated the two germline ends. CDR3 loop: CASSLRRGSSNQPQHF. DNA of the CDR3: TGTGCCAGCAGCTTAAGGAGAGGGAGTAGCAATCAGCCCCAGCATTTT.